The 18 T cell receptor beta chains below were found in one sample sequenced in a study of vaccination effects on CD4 cells after COVID-19. The data were produced by immunoSEQ multiplex PCR, yet TCRdb's version contains in-frame clones alone and is incomplete. The table shows 66,000 or so clones, with less than 80% occurring only once. CD4+ T cells were isolated after around 10 days of culture. Participants were vaccinated with two doses of either the BNT162b2 or mRNA-1273 vaccine. No antigens are known for them. This specimen was CD4+ T cells from PBMCs cultured without peptide, taken after COVID-19 vaccination. These receptor sequences come from a human donor who received a COVID-19 vaccine.

The rearrangement joins TRBV9 to TRBJ2-1, with 11 bases aligning to TRBD1. Losses at the gene ends were 0 bases for V and 2 bases for J; bases not matched to a gene: 4. The CDR3 is 17 amino acids. From germline, CDR1 is SGDLS and CDR2 YYNGEE. Here the CDR3 DNA reads TGTGCCAGCAGCGTAGAAATGGGACAGGGGGCCTACAATGAGCAGTTCTTC. Its translation: CASSVEMGQGAYNEQFF.

The V and J genes are TRBV29-1 and TRBJ2-4, with D maybe TRBD1 (6 bases). V gave up 4 bases and J gave up 13 bases, with 17 bases separating them. The germline V gene has CDR1 SQVTM and CDR2 ANQGSEA. The CDR3 is 12 amino acids. This chain's CDR3 is CSVAGDGTFQYF. The CDR3 coding sequence is TGCAGCGTTGCAGGGGACGGAACTTTCCAGTACTTC.

This chain joins TRBV6-1 and TRBJ1-1; D perhaps matches TRBD1 (5 bases). V dropped 1 base and J dropped 6 bases, with 12 bases sitting between them. CDR3 size: 14 residues. Germline loops: CDR1 MNHNS, CDR2 SASEGT. The CDR3, as DNA: TGTGCCAGCAGTGAAGTTGGGGGGGTGGCTGAAGCTTTCTTT. Translating it yields CASSEVGGVAEAFF.

The rearrangement joins TRBV6-1 to TRBJ2-1; D gene ambiguous. The CDR3 consists of 14 residues. Trimming removed 2 bases at V and 5 bases at J, with 10 bases between. Germline CDR1 is MNHNS and CDR2 is SASEGT. CDR3 in amino acids: CASSELGPDNEQFF. CDR3 DNA sequence: TGTGCCAGCAGTGAACTCGGCCCGGACAATGAGCAGTTCTTC.

The CDR3 nucleotides are TGTGCCTGGAGTGGCGCTGCGAACACTGAAGCTTTCTTT. The encoded protein is CAWSGAANTEAFF. The chain couples TRBV30 to TRBJ1-1; D unclear. Germline CDR1 GTSNPN, CDR2 SVGIG (reference sequence). The CDR3 covers 13 residues. Trimming stripped 1 base from V and 1 base from J, with 7 bases between.

The chain carries TRBV3-1 (or the pseudogene TRBV3-2) and TRBJ1-6; a possible D gene is TRBD1 (6 bases). Germline V gene lookup returns CDR1 LGHDT and CDR2 YNNKEL (reference sequence). V lost 3 bases and J 5 bases, leaving 14 bases between the germline ends. The CDR3 length is 16 residues. The CDR3 DNA is TGTGCCAGCAGCCACACGGGACAAAGACATAATTCACCCCTCCACTTT. It codes for CASSHTGQRHNSPLHF.

The genes are TRBV5-3 and TRBJ2-5, with D unresolved. Being an ORF, TRBV5-3 has a function that is uncertain. Trimming cost V 0 bases and J 2 bases, with 8 bases left between them. The CDR3 is 14 amino acids. The DNA for the CDR3 is TGTGCCAGAAGCTTGGGGCAGCTACAAGAGACCCAGTACTTC. Its protein is CARSLGQLQETQYF.

The chain carries TRBV10-3 and TRBJ1-1; maybe TRBD1 (6 bases). CDR1 is ENHRY and CDR2 is SYGVKD in the germline V gene. This CDR3 contains 14 residues. Trimming took off 3 bases at V and 3 bases at J, with 11 bases between the two ends. CDR3 DNA sequence: TGTGCCATCAGTGACGCGGGGGCGTACACTGAAGCTTTCTTT. Protein product: CAISDAGAYTEAFF.

The V call is TRBV30, the J call TRBJ1-4; unclear D gene. V dropped 2 bases and J dropped 0 bases, with 7 bases sitting between them. The CDR3 totals 14 residues. The germline gives CDR1 GTSNPN, CDR2 SVGIG (reference sequence). Written as DNA, the CDR3 is TGTGCCTGGAGTTACAGCGCAACTAATGAAAAACTGTTTTTT. As protein: CAWSYSATNEKLFF.

The CDR3 sequence: CASRQRTSEDNEQFF. DNA for the CDR3: TGTGCCAGTCGACAGCGGACTAGCGAAGACAATGAGCAGTTCTTC. The rearrangement joins TRBV19 to TRBJ2-1, with 9 bases that match TRBD2. This CDR3 contains 15 residues. J lost 5 bases, V lost 8 bases, and 10 bases had no gene match. CDR1 LNHDA and CDR2 SQIVND come from the germline V gene (reference sequence).

V is TRBV2 and J is TRBJ1-5; tentatively, D is TRBD1 (6 bases). V lost 3 bases to trimming and J lost 4 bases, with 10 bases between them. Germline V lookup: CDR1 SNHLY, CDR2 FYNNEI. This CDR3 comprises 14 residues. CDR3 amino acids: CASSEVTGNQPQHF. The CDR3 nucleotides read TGTGCCAGCAGTGAGGTGACAGGAAATCAGCCCCAGCATTTT.

This chain connects TRBV2 to TRBJ1-5; D not resolved. There are 13 residues in the CDR3. V gave up 5 bases and J gave up 3 bases, with 8 bases separating them. Per the germline V gene, CDR1 is SNHLY and CDR2 is FYNNEI. CDR3 protein: CASSREINQPQHF. The CDR3 bases are TGTGCCAGCAGTAGGGAGATCAATCAGCCCCAGCATTTT.

This chain joins TRBV19 and TRBJ2-5; the D is unclear. Germline-derived CDR1 and CDR2 are LNHDA and SQIVND (reference sequence). The CDR3 totals 13 residues. Trimming shortened V by 4 bases and J by 5 bases, and 11 bases separated the two germline ends. CDR3 in DNA: TGTGCCAGTAGTAATAGACCCGGGGAGACCCAGTACTTC. Residues: CASSNRPGETQYF.

The chain links TRBV5-8 to TRBJ1-1; D remains ambiguous. The CDR3 runs to 13 residues. Per germline, CDR1 SGHTS and CDR2 YDEGEE. The V end lost 1 base, the J end lost 0 bases, and 4 bases lay between the germline ends. CDR3 in DNA: TGTGCCAGCAGCTTGCCCATGAACACTGAAGCTTTCTTT. It is translated as CASSLPMNTEAFF.

The chain has TRBV18 and TRBJ2-5, with TRBD1 matching over 8 bases. The germline CDR1 and CDR2 sequences are KGHSH and LQKENI. This CDR3 comprises 16 residues. With V trimmed by 1 base and J by 2 bases, 6 bases remained unmatched. As DNA, the CDR3 is TGTGCCAGCTCACCACAAAGGGACAGGATACAAGAGACCCAGTACTTC. Residues: CASSPQRDRIQETQYF.

The chain couples TRBV5-6 to TRBJ2-6, with D unclear. The CDR3 is 14 residues long. The V and J ends lost 0 bases and 0 bases respectively, with 1 base between them. The V gene's germline CDR1 is SGHDT and CDR2 YYEEEE. Here the CDR3 reads CASSLDSGANVLTF. CDR3 in DNA: TGTGCCAGCAGCTTGGACTCTGGGGCCAACGTCCTGACTTTC.

The chain carries TRBV29-1 and TRBJ1-1; D unclear. The V gene lost 3 bases and the J gene lost 1 base, with 6 bases spanning the gap. Looked up from germline, CDR1 is SQVTM and CDR2 is ANQGSEA. This CDR3 contains 12 residues. The CDR3 region is CSVDPGNTEAFF. The CDR3 DNA reads as TGCAGCGTTGACCCGGGGAACACTGAAGCTTTCTTT. The complete variable domain, with remaining parts taken from reference TRBV29-1 and TRBJ1-1, reads SAVISQKPSRDICQRGTSLTIQCQVDSQVTMMFWYRQQPGQSLTLIATANQGSEATYESGFVIDKFPISRPNLTFSTLTVSNMSPEDSSIYLCSVDPGNTEAFFGQGTRLTVV.

The chain is built from TRBV20-1 and TRBJ2-1; D possibly corresponds to TRBD1 (6 bases). The CDR3 loop spans 14 amino acids. The V end lost 4 bases, the J end lost 2 bases, and 12 bases lay between the germline ends. Germline V gene data show CDR1 as DFQATT and CDR2 as SNEGSKA (reference sequence). The CDR3: CSATDRPTYNEQFF. For the CDR3, the DNA is TGCAGTGCTACTGACAGGCCAACCTACAATGAGCAGTTCTTC.